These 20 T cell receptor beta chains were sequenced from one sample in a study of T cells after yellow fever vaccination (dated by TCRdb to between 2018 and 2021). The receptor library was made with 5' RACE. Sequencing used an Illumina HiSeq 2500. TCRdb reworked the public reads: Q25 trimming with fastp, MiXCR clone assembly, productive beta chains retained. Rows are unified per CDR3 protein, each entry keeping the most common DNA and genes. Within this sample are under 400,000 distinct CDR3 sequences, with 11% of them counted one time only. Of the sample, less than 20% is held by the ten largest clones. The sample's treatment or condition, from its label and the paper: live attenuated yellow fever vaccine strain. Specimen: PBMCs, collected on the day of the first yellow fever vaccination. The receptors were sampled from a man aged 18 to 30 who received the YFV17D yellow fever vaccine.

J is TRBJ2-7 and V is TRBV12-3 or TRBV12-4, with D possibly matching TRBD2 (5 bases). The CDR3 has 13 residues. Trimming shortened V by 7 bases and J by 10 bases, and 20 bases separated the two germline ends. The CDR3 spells CASTSTLEVKQYF. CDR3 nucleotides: TGTGCCAGCACCTCCACCCTGGAGGTTAAACAGTACTTC.

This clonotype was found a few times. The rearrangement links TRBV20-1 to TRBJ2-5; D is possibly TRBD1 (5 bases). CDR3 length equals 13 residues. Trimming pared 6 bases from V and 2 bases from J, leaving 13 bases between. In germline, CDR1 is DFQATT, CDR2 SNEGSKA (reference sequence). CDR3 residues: CSAIGHVQETQYF. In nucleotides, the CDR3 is TGCAGTGCCATCGGACACGTACAAGAGACCCAGTACTTC.

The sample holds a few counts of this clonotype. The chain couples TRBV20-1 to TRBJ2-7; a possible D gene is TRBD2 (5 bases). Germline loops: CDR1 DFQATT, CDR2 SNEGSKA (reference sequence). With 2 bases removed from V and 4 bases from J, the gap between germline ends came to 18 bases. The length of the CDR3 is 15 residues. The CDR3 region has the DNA TGCAGTGCTAGATTTCGCGGAGAGGGTAGATACGAGCAGTACGTC. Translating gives CSARFRGEGRYEQYV.

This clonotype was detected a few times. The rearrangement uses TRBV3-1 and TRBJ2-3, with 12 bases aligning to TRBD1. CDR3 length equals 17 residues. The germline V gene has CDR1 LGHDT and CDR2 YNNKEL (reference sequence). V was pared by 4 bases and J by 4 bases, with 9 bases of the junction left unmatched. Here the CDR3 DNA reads TGTGCCAGCAGCCTATCCGGGACAGGGGGCGCGTCAGATACGCAGTATTTT. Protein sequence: CASSLSGTGGASDTQYF.

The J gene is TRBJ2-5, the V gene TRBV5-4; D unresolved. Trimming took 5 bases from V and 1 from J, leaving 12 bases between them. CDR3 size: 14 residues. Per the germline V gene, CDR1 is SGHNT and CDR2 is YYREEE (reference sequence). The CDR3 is CASRPGPSQETQYF. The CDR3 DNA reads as TGTGCCAGCAGACCCGGACCCTCCCAAGAGACCCAGTACTTC.

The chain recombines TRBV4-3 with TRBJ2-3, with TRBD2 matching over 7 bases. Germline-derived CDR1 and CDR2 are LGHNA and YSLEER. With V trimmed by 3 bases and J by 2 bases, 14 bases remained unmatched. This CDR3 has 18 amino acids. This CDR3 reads CASSQNGGGGSNTDTQYF. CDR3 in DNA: TGCGCCAGCAGCCAGAACGGTGGGGGGGGGTCCAACACAGATACGCAGTATTTT.

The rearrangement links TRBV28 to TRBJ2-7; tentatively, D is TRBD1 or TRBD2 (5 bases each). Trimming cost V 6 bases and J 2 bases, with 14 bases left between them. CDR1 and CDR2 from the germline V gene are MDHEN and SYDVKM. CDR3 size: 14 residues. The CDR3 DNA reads TGTGCCAGCAGAGGGGACCCTTCCCCCTACGAGCAGTACGTC. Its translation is CASRGDPSPYEQYV.

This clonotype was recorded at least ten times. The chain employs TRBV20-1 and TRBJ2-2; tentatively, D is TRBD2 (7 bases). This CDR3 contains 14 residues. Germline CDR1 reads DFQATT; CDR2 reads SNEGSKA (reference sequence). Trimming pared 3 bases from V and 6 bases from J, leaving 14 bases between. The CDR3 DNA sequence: TGCAGTGCTAGTATGGGGGGGCCGTCCGGGGAGCTGTTTTTT. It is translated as CSASMGGPSGELFF.

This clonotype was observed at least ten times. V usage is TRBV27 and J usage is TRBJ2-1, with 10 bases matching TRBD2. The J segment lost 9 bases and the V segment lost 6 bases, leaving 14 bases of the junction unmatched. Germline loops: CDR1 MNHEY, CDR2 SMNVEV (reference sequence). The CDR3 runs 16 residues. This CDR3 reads CASRRRPSGGSFEQFF. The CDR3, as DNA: TGTGCCAGCAGACGACGACCTAGCGGGGGATCGTTTGAGCAGTTCTTC.

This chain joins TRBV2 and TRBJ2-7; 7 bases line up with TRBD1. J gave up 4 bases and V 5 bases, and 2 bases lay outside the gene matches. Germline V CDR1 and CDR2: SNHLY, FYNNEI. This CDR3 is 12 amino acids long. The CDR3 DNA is TGTGCCAGCAGTCAGGGGGTATACGAGCAGTACTTC. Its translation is CASSQGVYEQYF.

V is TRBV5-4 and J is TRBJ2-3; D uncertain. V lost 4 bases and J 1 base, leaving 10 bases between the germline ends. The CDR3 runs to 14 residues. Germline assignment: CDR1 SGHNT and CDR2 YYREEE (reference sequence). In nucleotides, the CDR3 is TGTGCCAGCAGCCCCAGTTTTGGCACAGATACGCAGTATTTT. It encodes CASSPSFGTDTQYF.

The CDR3 region is CASSQEPPFARGTGELFF. Here the CDR3 DNA reads TGCGCCAGCAGCCAAGAACCACCGTTTGCGAGAGGCACCGGGGAGCTGTTTTTT. This sequence joins TRBV4-3 and TRBJ2-2; no definite D call. From germline, CDR1 is LGHNA and CDR2 YSLEER. The CDR3 sequence is 18 residues long. V was clipped by 0 bases and J by 4 bases, with 18 bases between them.

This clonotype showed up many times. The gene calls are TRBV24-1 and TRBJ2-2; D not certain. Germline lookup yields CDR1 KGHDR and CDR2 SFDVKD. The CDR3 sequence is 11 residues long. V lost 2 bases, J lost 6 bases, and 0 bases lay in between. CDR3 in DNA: TGTGCCACCAGTGATTCCGGGGAGCTGTTTTTT. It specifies CATSDSGELFF.

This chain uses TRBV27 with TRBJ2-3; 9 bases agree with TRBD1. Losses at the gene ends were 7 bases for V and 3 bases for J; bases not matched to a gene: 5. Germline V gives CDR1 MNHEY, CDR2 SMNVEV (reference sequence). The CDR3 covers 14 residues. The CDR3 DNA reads TGTGCCAGCAAGAAAGGGACAGGGACAGATACGCAGTATTTT. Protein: CASKKGTGTDTQYF.

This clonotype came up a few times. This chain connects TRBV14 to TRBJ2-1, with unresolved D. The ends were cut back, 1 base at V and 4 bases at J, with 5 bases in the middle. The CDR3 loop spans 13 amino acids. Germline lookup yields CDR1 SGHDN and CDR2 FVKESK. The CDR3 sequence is CASSQARYNEQFF. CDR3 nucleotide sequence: TGTGCCAGCAGCCAAGCCAGATACAATGAGCAGTTCTTC.

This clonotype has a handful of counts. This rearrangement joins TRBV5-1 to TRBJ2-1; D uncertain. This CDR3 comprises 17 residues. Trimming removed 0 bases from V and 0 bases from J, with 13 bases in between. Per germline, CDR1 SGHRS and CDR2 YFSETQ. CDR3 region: CASSLAGVTLSYNEQFF. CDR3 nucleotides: TGCGCCAGCAGCTTGGCCGGCGTGACACTCTCCTACAATGAGCAGTTCTTC.

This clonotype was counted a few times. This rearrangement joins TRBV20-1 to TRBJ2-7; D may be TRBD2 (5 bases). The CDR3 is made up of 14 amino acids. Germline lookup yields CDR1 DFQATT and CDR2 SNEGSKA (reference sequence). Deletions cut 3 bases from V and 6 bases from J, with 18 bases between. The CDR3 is CSASSPSSHSEQYV. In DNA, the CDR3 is TGCAGTGCTAGTTCCCCCTCTAGCCACTCCGAGCAGTACGTC.

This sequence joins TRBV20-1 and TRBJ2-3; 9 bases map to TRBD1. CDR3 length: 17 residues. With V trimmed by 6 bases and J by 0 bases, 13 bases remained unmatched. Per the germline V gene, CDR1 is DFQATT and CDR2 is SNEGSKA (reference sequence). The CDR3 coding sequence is TGCAGTGCGACTCCGGGACAGGGAATTTCTAGCACAGATACGCAGTATTTT. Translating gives CSATPGQGISSTDTQYF.

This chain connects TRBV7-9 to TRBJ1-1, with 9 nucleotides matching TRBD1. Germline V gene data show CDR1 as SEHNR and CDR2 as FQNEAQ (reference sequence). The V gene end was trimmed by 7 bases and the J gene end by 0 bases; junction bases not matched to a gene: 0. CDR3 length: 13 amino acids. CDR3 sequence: CASNRGLNTEAFF. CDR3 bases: TGTGCCAGCAACAGGGGGCTGAACACTGAAGCTTTCTTT.

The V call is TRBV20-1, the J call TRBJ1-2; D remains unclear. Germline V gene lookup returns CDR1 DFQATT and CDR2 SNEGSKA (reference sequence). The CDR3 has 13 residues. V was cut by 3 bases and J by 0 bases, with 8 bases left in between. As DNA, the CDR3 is TGCAGTGCTAGTTCCAAGGCTAACTATGGCTACACCTTC. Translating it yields CSASSKANYGYTF.